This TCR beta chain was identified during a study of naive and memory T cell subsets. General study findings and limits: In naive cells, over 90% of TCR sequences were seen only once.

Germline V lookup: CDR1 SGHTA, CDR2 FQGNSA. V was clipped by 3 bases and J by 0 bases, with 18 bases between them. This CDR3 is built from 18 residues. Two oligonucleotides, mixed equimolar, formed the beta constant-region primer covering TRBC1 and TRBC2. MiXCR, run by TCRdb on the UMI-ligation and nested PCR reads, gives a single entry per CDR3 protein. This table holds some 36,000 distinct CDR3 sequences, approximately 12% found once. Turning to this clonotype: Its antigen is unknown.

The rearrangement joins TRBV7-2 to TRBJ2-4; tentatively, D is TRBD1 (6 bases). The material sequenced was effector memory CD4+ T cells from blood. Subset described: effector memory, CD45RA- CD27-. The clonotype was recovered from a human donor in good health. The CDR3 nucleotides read TGTGCCAGCAGCTTTGCGACTCGGGACACCGTAGCCAAAAACATTCAGTACTTC. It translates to CASSFATRDTVAKNIQYF.